A single count supports the clone carrying this TCR beta chain. The data were produced by immunoSEQ multiplex PCR, yet TCRdb's version contains in-frame clones alone and is incomplete. The table includes approximately 1.1 million clones, about 80% detected once. This entry is derived from a study of shared clonotypes between healthy human individuals. Sequencing was carried out using memory CD4+ T cells from PBMCs. Subset in this sample: CD45RA-negative fraction. This receptor was obtained from a man aged 18 to 30 in good health. Some clones in this sample may be carry-over from other donors' samples.

The CDR3 is CASRGGLALSDTQYF. The CDR3 nucleotides read TGTGCCAGCAGGGGGGGACTAGCCCTATCAGATACGCAGTATTTT. The chain uses TRBV5-4 and TRBJ2-3, with 9 bases matching TRBD2. The trim removed 5 bases at V and 4 bases at J, leaving 8 bases unmatched. Germline CDR1 is SGHNT and CDR2 is YYREEE (reference sequence). The CDR3 totals 15 residues.